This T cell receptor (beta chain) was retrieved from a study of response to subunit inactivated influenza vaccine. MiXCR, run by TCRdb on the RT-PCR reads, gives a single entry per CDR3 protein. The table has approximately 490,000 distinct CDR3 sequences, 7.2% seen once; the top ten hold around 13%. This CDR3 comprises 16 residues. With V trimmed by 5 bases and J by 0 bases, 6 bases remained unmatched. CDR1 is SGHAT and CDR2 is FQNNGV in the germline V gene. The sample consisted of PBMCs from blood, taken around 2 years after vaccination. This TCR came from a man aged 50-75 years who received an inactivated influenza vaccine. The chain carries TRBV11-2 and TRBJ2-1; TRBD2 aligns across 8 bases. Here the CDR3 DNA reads TGTGCCAGCAGCGCCATAAGCGGGGGCTCCTACAATGAGCAGTTCTTC. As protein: CASSAISGGSYNEQFF.